This TCR beta chain was captured by sequencing in a study of blood T cells in healthy people across ages. J lost 6 bases, V lost 6 bases, and 2 bases had no gene match. Looked up from germline, CDR1 is DFQATT and CDR2 is SNEGSKA (reference sequence). The CDR3 is 12 residues long. There are a few counts of this clonotype. The second PCR ran roughly 7 to 12 cycles with a sample-barcoded 5' primer and J-beta primers. One entry per CDR3 protein, called by TCRdb with MiXCR from the 5' RACE reads. The sample lists about 1.7 million distinct CDR3 sequences; under 30% were seen once. This receptor was identified in a woman aged 30 to 39 in good health. The sample taken for sequencing was blood. This chain connects TRBV20-1 to TRBJ2-7, with 13 bases identical to TRBD2. The CDR3 region has the DNA TGCAGTGCCAGGACTAGCGGGGGCGAGCAGTACTTC. The encoded protein is CSARTSGGEQYF.